This is a list of T cell receptor beta chains from one sample in a study of cytomegalovirus exposure and HLA in healthy donors. Sequencing used immunoSEQ multiplex PCR; TCRdb keeps in-frame clones, though not all of them. The sample includes under 50,000 clones, under 95% of them seen just once. Sequenced material: PBMCs. The receptors derive from a woman under 30 in good health and CMV-seronegative. Each CDR3 is given with its conserved first and last residue. The D gene is left open where the match is weak. Clone sizes are given selectively: once, few, many, or a class where the clone is expanded.

v_gene: TRBV10-2
abundance: NA
j_gene: TRBJ1-4
d_gene: TRBD1
CDR3aa: CASSDRGLDEKLFF
CDR3nt: TGCGCCAGCAGTGACAGGGGGCTAGATGAAAAACTGTTTTTT

v_gene: TRBV5-4
abundance: NA
j_gene: TRBJ1-2
d_gene: TRBD1
CDR3aa: CASSSPGTGGYTF
CDR3nt: TGTGCCAGCAGCTCCCCTGGGACAGGGGGCTACACCTTC

v_gene: TRBV28
abundance: NA
j_gene: TRBJ2-4
d_gene: TRBD2
CDR3aa: CASSPRRGLAENIQYF
CDR3nt: TGTGCCAGCAGTCCACGCCGTGGACTAGCGGAAAACATTCAGTACTTC

v_gene: TRBV6-1
abundance: NA
j_gene: TRBJ2-5
d_gene: TRBD2
CDR3aa: CASSTGLAEEETQYF
CDR3nt: TGTGCCAGCAGTACGGGACTAGCGGAGGAAGAGACCCAGTACTTC

v_gene: TRBV9
abundance: NA
j_gene: TRBJ2-1
d_gene: TRBD2
CDR3aa: CASSVESPGGGRYNEQFF
CDR3nt: TGTGCCAGCAGCGTAGAATCACCGGGCGGGGGGCGATACAATGAGCAGTTCTTC

v_gene: TRBV28
abundance: NA
j_gene: TRBJ2-1
d_gene: NA
CDR3aa: CASSFLEVHSYNEQFF
CDR3nt: TGTGCCAGCAGTTTTTTAGAAGTTCACTCCTACAATGAGCAGTTCTTC

v_gene: TRBV2
abundance: NA
j_gene: TRBJ1-2
d_gene: TRBD1
CDR3aa: CASSARQGANYGYTF
CDR3nt: TGTGCCAGCAGTGCCCGACAGGGAGCCAACTATGGCTACACCTTC

v_gene: TRBV2
abundance: once
j_gene: TRBJ2-1
d_gene: TRBD2
CDR3aa: CASSGVAGNIYEQFF
CDR3nt: TGTGCCAGCAGTGGGGTAGCGGGAAATATATATGAGCAGTTCTTC

v_gene: TRBV18
abundance: NA
j_gene: TRBJ1-1
d_gene: NA
CDR3aa: CASSSGGAGTEAFF
CDR3nt: TGTGCCAGCTCGTCCGGGGGTGCGGGCACTGAAGCTTTCTTT

v_gene: TRBV4-1
abundance: NA
j_gene: TRBJ2-7
d_gene: TRBD2
CDR3aa: CASSQDSGASYEQYF
CDR3nt: TGCGCCAGCAGCCAGGATAGCGGGGCCTCCTACGAGCAGTACTTC

v_gene: TRBV27
abundance: NA
j_gene: TRBJ2-7
d_gene: TRBD1
CDR3aa: CASGTGIHEQYF
CDR3nt: TGTGCCTCCGGGACAGGAATCCACGAGCAGTACTTC

v_gene: TRBV28
abundance: NA
j_gene: TRBJ2-3
d_gene: TRBD2
CDR3aa: CASSSAGGPEDTQYF
CDR3nt: TGTGCCAGCAGTTCAGCGGGAGGGCCAGAGGATACGCAGTATTTT

v_gene: TRBV19
abundance: NA
j_gene: TRBJ1-1
d_gene: TRBD1
CDR3aa: CASHRDRGATEAFF
CDR3nt: TGTGCCAGTCACCGGGACAGGGGTGCTACTGAAGCTTTCTTT

v_gene: TRBV4-2
abundance: NA
j_gene: TRBJ2-2
d_gene: NA
CDR3aa: CASSQVTGMTNTGELFF
CDR3nt: TGTGCCAGCAGCCAAGTCACGGGGATGACCAACACCGGGGAGCTGTTTTTT

v_gene: TRBV5-4
abundance: NA
j_gene: TRBJ1-3
d_gene: NA
CDR3aa: CASSFGQTGNTIYF
CDR3nt: TGTGCCAGCAGCTTCGGACAAACTGGAAACACCATATATTTT

v_gene: TRBV5-1
abundance: NA
j_gene: TRBJ2-7
d_gene: TRBD1
CDR3aa: CASSLETGQIYEQYF
CDR3nt: TGCGCCAGCAGCTTGGAAACGGGACAGATTTACGAGCAGTACTTC

v_gene: TRBV13
abundance: NA
j_gene: TRBJ1-1
d_gene: NA
CDR3aa: CASSFRGRDTEAFF
CDR3nt: TGTGCCAGCAGCTTTAGGGGCAGGGACACTGAAGCTTTCTTT

v_gene: TRBV6-1
abundance: NA
j_gene: TRBJ1-1
d_gene: NA
CDR3aa: CASSTIIEGGAAFF
CDR3nt: TGTGCCAGCAGTACGATCATCGAGGGGGGGGCAGCTTTCTTT

v_gene: TRBV7-3
abundance: NA
j_gene: TRBJ1-1
d_gene: NA
CDR3aa: CASSLGLGNTEAFF
CDR3nt: TGTGCCAGCAGCTTGGGGCTAGGGAACACTGAAGCTTTCTTT

v_gene: TRBV19
abundance: NA
j_gene: TRBJ1-5
d_gene: NA
CDR3aa: CASSRPTGGYSNQPQHF
CDR3nt: TGTGCCAGTAGTAGGCCGACAGGTGGTTATAGCAATCAGCCCCAGCATTTT

v_gene: TRBV2
abundance: NA
j_gene: TRBJ1-5
d_gene: TRBD1
CDR3aa: CASRAGGLNQPQHF
CDR3nt: TGTGCCAGCAGGGCAGGGGGCCTCAATCAGCCCCAGCATTTT

v_gene: TRBV2
abundance: NA
j_gene: TRBJ2-7
d_gene: NA
CDR3aa: CASSGGPVGEQYF
CDR3nt: TGTGCCAGCAGTGGGGGCCCGGTGGGTGAGCAGTACTTC

v_gene: TRBV27
abundance: NA
j_gene: TRBJ2-7
d_gene: TRBD1
CDR3aa: CASSRHRDRESGVQYF
CDR3nt: TGTGCCAGCAGTCGTCACCGGGACAGGGAAAGTGGGGTGCAGTACTTC

v_gene: TRBV7-9
abundance: NA
j_gene: TRBJ1-1
d_gene: TRBD1
CDR3aa: CASSYPGQNIFEAFF
CDR3nt: TGTGCCAGCAGCTATCCGGGACAGAACATTTTTGAAGCTTTCTTT

v_gene: TRBV18
abundance: once
j_gene: TRBJ1-1
d_gene: NA
CDR3aa: CASSPPPPLNTEAFF
CDR3nt: TGTGCCAGCTCACCACCCCCCCCCTTGAACACTGAAGCTTTCTTT

v_gene: TRBV10-3
abundance: NA
j_gene: TRBJ1-2
d_gene: TRBD1
CDR3aa: CAISIGTAYGYTF
CDR3nt: TGTGCCATCAGTATCGGGACAGCCTATGGCTACACCTTC

v_gene: TRBV19
abundance: NA
j_gene: TRBJ1-2
d_gene: NA
CDR3aa: CASSMLRRDGYTF
CDR3nt: TGTGCCAGTAGTATGCTAAGGAGGGATGGCTACACCTTC

v_gene: TRBV5-1
abundance: once
j_gene: TRBJ2-2
d_gene: TRBD1
CDR3aa: CASSLHPWDSKNTGELFF
CDR3nt: TGCGCCAGCAGCCTCCATCCTTGGGACAGCAAGAACACCGGGGAGCTGTTTTTT

v_gene: TRBV5-1
abundance: NA
j_gene: TRBJ1-1
d_gene: TRBD1
CDR3aa: CASSVGQDTEAFF
CDR3nt: TGCGCCAGCAGCGTTGGACAGGACACTGAAGCTTTCTTT

v_gene: TRBV6-5
abundance: NA
j_gene: TRBJ2-7
d_gene: NA
CDR3aa: CASTWGSGPSYEQYF
CDR3nt: TGTGCCAGCACCTGGGGTAGCGGACCCTCCTACGAGCAGTACTTC

v_gene: TRBV19
abundance: NA
j_gene: TRBJ1-1
d_gene: NA
CDR3aa: CASKRRQSVTEAFF
CDR3nt: TGTGCCAGTAAAAGGCGGCAAAGTGTCACTGAAGCTTTCTTT

v_gene: TRBV4-1
abundance: once
j_gene: TRBJ2-3
d_gene: NA
CDR3aa: CASSQEAPTDTQYF
CDR3nt: TGCGCCAGCAGCCAAGAAGCCCCCACAGATACGCAGTATTTT

v_gene: TRBV27
abundance: NA
j_gene: TRBJ2-7
d_gene: NA
CDR3aa: CASSPWTAEGVDEQYF
CDR3nt: TGTGCCAGCAGTCCGTGGACAGCAGAAGGAGTCGACGAGCAGTACTTC

v_gene: TRBV6-1
abundance: NA
j_gene: TRBJ2-7
d_gene: NA
CDR3aa: CASSERERTYDEQYF
CDR3nt: TGTGCCAGCAGTGAGAGGGAAAGGACTTATGACGAGCAGTACTTC

v_gene: TRBV2
abundance: NA
j_gene: TRBJ1-5
d_gene: NA
CDR3aa: CASSLQGRQPQHF
CDR3nt: TGTGCCAGCAGTTTACAGGGTCGACAGCCCCAGCATTTT

v_gene: TRBV6-6
abundance: NA
j_gene: TRBJ1-1
d_gene: TRBD1
CDR3aa: CASTRTGEPEAFF
CDR3nt: TGTGCCAGCACAAGGACAGGGGAGCCTGAAGCTTTCTTT

v_gene: TRBV28
abundance: once
j_gene: TRBJ1-4
d_gene: TRBD1
CDR3aa: CASSSDRFNEKLFF
CDR3nt: TGTGCCAGCAGTTCGGACAGGTTTAATGAAAAACTGTTTTTT

v_gene: TRBV5-6
abundance: NA
j_gene: TRBJ1-1
d_gene: TRBD1
CDR3aa: CASSQGSGGANTEAFF
CDR3nt: TGTGCCAGCAGCCAAGGATCAGGGGGCGCGAACACTGAAGCTTTCTTT

v_gene: TRBV5-1
abundance: NA
j_gene: TRBJ2-1
d_gene: NA
CDR3aa: CASSLVGALGNEQFF
CDR3nt: TGCGCCAGCAGCTTGGTAGGGGCCCTCGGCAATGAGCAGTTCTTC

v_gene: TRBV5-1
abundance: once
j_gene: TRBJ1-2
d_gene: NA
CDR3aa: CASTEQESYGYTF
CDR3nt: TGCGCCAGTACAGAACAGGAAAGCTATGGCTACACCTTC

v_gene: TRBV6-1
abundance: NA
j_gene: TRBJ2-7
d_gene: NA
CDR3aa: CASSDFNEQYF
CDR3nt: TGTGCCAGCAGTGATTTTAACGAGCAGTACTTC

v_gene: TRBV19
abundance: once
j_gene: TRBJ1-2
d_gene: NA
CDR3aa: CASRITGHGYTF
CDR3nt: TGTGCCAGTAGGATAACAGGGCATGGCTACACCTTC

v_gene: TRBV6-5
abundance: NA
j_gene: TRBJ1-5
d_gene: TRBD1
CDR3aa: CASSRTGNQPQHF
CDR3nt: TGTGCCAGCAGTCGGACAGGGAATCAGCCCCAGCATTTT

v_gene: TRBV7-9
abundance: NA
j_gene: TRBJ2-1
d_gene: TRBD2
CDR3aa: CASSWLGLAGNYNEQFF
CDR3nt: TGTGCCAGCAGCTGGCTCGGACTAGCGGGGAACTACAATGAGCAGTTCTTC

v_gene: TRBV5-1
abundance: NA
j_gene: TRBJ1-1
d_gene: TRBD1
CDR3aa: CASSIQGAGTEAFF
CDR3nt: TGCGCCAGCAGCATACAGGGGGCAGGAACTGAAGCTTTCTTT

v_gene: TRBV5-1
abundance: NA
j_gene: TRBJ2-6
d_gene: NA
CDR3aa: CASSPLQGPGANVLTF
CDR3nt: TGCGCCAGCAGCCCCCTACAGGGCCCTGGGGCCAACGTCCTGACTTTC

v_gene: TRBV4-2
abundance: NA
j_gene: TRBJ1-1
d_gene: NA
CDR3aa: CASSYDTENTEAFF
CDR3nt: TGTGCCAGCAGCTACGACACTGAGAACACTGAAGCTTTCTTT

v_gene: TRBV6-5
abundance: NA
j_gene: TRBJ1-2
d_gene: TRBD1
CDR3aa: CASAQGEYYGYTF
CDR3nt: TGTGCCAGCGCCCAGGGGGAGTACTATGGCTACACCTTC

v_gene: TRBV5-6
abundance: NA
j_gene: TRBJ2-1
d_gene: TRBD2
CDR3aa: CASSFGGSDEQFF
CDR3nt: TGTGCCAGCAGCTTTGGCGGGAGCGATGAGCAGTTCTTC

v_gene: TRBV28
abundance: once
j_gene: TRBJ1-2
d_gene: NA
CDR3aa: CASSLVGENYGYTF
CDR3nt: TGTGCCAGCAGTTTAGTCGGGGAGAACTATGGCTACACCTTC

v_gene: TRBV9
abundance: NA
j_gene: TRBJ2-3
d_gene: NA
CDR3aa: CASSAQDTQYF
CDR3nt: TGTGCCAGCAGCGCCCAAGATACGCAGTATTTT

v_gene: TRBV4-1
abundance: NA
j_gene: TRBJ2-1
d_gene: NA
CDR3aa: CASSQEGEYNEQFF
CDR3nt: TGCGCCAGCAGCCAAGAGGGCGAGTACAATGAGCAGTTCTTC